At least ten counts were recorded for the clone carrying this TCR beta chain. Its antigen remains unidentified. The source of the sample is a study of T cell repertoires in cytomegalovirus infection. Study-wide context: Carrying CMV and the relevant HLA type showed in public TCR beta signatures.

Between the trimmed V and J ends, which lost 3 bases and 12 bases, there was a span of 20 bases. The CDR3 sequence is 13 residues long. The germline V gene encodes CDR1 SQVTM and CDR2 ANQGSEA. Notes on the study in general: HLA-C-restricted CMV clonotypes gave the most frequent clonotype in two of eight donors.

Via MiXCR, TCRdb re-called the reads, giving one row per CDR3 protein. The table includes around 450,000 distinct CDR3 sequences, around 11% detected once. The chain uses TRBV29-1 and TRBJ1-2, with D possibly TRBD1 on 5 matching bases. Sequenced: PBMCs. The sequence was obtained from a human donor in good health (CMV status not recorded). Some clones in this sample may be carry-over from other donors' samples. CDR3 nucleotide sequence: TGCAGCGTTGATCCCGGGACGGCTTCTAGCCACACCTTC. Translation gives CSVDPGTASSHTF.